This entry features one T cell receptor (beta chain) sequence. This receptor's antigen is unknown. No base-level quality is on record; no much larger clone is a single base apart. CDR1 and CDR2 are read off the germline V gene as LGHNA and YNFKEQ. The germline V and J ends show losses of 0 bases and 6 bases respectively, and no gene match explains 8 bases of the junction. The CDR3 has 17 amino acids, counting the end cysteine and phenylalanine. The retained sequence is limited to the CDR3, 51 bases, with the frame set at the first base. The donors were roughly 39 Caucasian individuals from Russia, aged about 6 to 100 years, who were systemically healthy. Around 10 milliliters of peripheral blood were collected from each donor into EDTA-treated Vacutainer tubes. Ficoll-Paque density-gradient centrifugation was used to isolate PBMCs, with at least 7 million per sample. Trizol reagent was used to extract total RNA from the PBMCs, yielding at least 6 micrograms per sample. For every donor, flow cytometry on a PBMC aliquot measured the percentage of naive CD45RAhigh/CD27high T cells.

Library construction relied on 5' RACE. Sequencing used an Illumina HiSeq 2500. A second PCR of about 7 to 12 cycles was run with a J-beta primer mix and a sample-barcoded 5' primer. A template-switch 5' adaptor carrying 12 random nucleotides introduced a unique molecular identifier onto each TCR beta cDNA molecule. Each sample yielded at least 2.5 million CDR3-containing paired-end reads. All of the RNA was converted into first-strand cDNA using the Mint cDNA synthesis kit, with a TRBC-specific oligonucleotide serving as the primer. All cDNA was treated with uracil-DNA glycosylase and then went through a first 18-cycle PCR with the universal primers M1SS and BC2_uni_R. The paper's data handling went like this. Each sample was normalized by randomly selecting 1 million high-quality reads, each carrying a distinct molecular identifier. Reads with shared molecular identifiers were discarded instead of being binned into consensus sequences. CDR3 identification, clonotype clustering and error correction used MiTCR with a Q25 quality threshold and the strictest error-elimination algorithm. A nonparametric unseen species model with Euler transformation was used to estimate lower-bound total TCR beta diversity. TCRdb applied fastp at Q25 and MiXCR to the public reads, then kept only in-frame beta chains. Each record represents a unique CDR3 protein, reported with the most common genes and DNA among its rows. Here the V and J calls rest on TCRdb's processing, not on the authors' analysis. For this sample the table gives some 710,000 distinct CDR3 sequences, of which around half were detected only once. The ten biggest clones cover about a sixth of the sample.

These data are taken from a study of blood T cells in healthy people across ages (dated by TCRdb to between 2014 and 2016). At the level of the whole study: In model experiments, roughly one uniquely barcoded TCR beta cDNA molecule per two T cells was captured by template switching. Age-related changes in TCR beta repertoire diversity were measured in the study by deep sequencing normalized with unique cDNA molecular identifiers. The donors were divided into four age groups: young (average approximately 17 years), middle-aged (about 39), aged (about 60) and long-lived (82). To avoid experimental bias, donors of different ages were distributed randomly across sequencing lanes. For two donors (one aged 18 to 29 and one aged 80 or older), the study analyzed two additional independent replicas of 1 million unique cDNA reads from the same blood draw. Paper-wide results and their limitations: As age increased, observed TCR beta diversity per million T cells dropped in a roughly linear way, and a significant reduction was already evident by age around 41. The long-lived group showed more naive CD4+ T cells, fewer expanded clones and increased TCR diversity than the aged group, suggesting age selection. Because donor CMV infection status was unknown, age-related changes in expanded clonotypes were potentially confounded. A strong correlation was found between observed TCR beta diversity and the percentage of naive T cells measured by flow cytometry. Conclusive comparison of naive and antigen-experienced compartments was prevented by the profiling of bulk unsorted PBMCs. Estimates of total diversity from one million sequenced T cells were regarded as lower bounds and underestimates.

Sample: blood. The chain is assembled from TRBV4-2 and TRBJ1-6; 7 bases in the middle match TRBD1. The origin of this receptor is a man aged 80 or over in good health. The CDR3: CASSQELKGALNSPLHF. The nucleotide sequence is given as TGTGCCAGCAGCCAAGAGTTGAAGGGGGCGCTTAATTCACCCCTCCACTTT.